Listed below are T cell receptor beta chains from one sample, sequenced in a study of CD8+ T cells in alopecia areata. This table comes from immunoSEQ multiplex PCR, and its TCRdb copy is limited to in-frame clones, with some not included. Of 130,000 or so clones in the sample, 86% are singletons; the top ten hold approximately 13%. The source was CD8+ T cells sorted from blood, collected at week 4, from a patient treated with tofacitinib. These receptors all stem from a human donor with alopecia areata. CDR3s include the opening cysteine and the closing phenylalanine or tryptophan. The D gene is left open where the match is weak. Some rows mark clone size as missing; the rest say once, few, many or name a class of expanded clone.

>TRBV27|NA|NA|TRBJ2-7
TGTGCCAGCATGGGGGGCTCCTACGAGCAGTACTTC
CASMGGSYEQYF
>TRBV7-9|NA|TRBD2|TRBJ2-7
TGTGCCAGCAGCGGGCGGACTAGCGGGAGGGCCAGCGACGAGCAGTACTTC
CASSGRTSGRASDEQYF
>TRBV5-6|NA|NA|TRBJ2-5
TGTGCCAGCAGCCCCGCTCCCCAAGAGACCCAGTACTTC
CASSPAPQETQYF
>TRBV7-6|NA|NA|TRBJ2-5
TGTGCCAGCAGCTTAAGTAGGGAGACCCAGTACTTC
CASSLSRETQYF
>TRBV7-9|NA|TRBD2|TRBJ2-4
TGTGCCAGCAGCCCAGGACTAGCGGGCTCGAGGGACAAAAACATTCAGTACTTC
CASSPGLAGSRDKNIQYF
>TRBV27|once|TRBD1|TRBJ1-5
TGTGCCAGCAGTTTTGGGCAGGGGGTCAATCAGCCCCAGCATTTT
CASSFGQGVNQPQHF
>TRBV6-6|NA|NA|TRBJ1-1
TGTGCCAGCAGCCCGGACAGTACTGAAGCTTTCTTT
CASSPDSTEAFF
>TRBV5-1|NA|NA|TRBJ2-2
TGCGCCAGCAGCTTGGCCGTCAGGGTAGCCGGGGAGCTGTTTTTT
CASSLAVRVAGELFF
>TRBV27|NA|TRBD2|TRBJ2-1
TGTGCCAGCAGTTTTGGTAGCGGGGGCGATGAGCAGTTCTTC
CASSFGSGGDEQFF
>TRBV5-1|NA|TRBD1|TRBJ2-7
TGCGCCAGCAGACCTGGGACAGGTTCCTACGAGCAGTACTTC
CASRPGTGSYEQYF
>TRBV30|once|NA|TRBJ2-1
TGTGCCTGGAGTGGGGTAGAAATTGAGCAGTTCTTC
CAWSGVEIEQFF